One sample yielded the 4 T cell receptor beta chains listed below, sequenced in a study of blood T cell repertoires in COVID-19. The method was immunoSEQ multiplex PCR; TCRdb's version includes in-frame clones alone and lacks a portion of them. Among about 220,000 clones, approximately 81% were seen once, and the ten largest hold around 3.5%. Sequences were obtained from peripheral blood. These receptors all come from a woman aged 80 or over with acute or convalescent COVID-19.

CDR3 sequence: CAIRDGRSSYEQYF. CDR3 sequence (DNA): TGTGCCATCCGGGACGGGAGAAGCTCCTACGAGCAGTACTTC. The chain has TRBV10-3 and TRBJ2-7; weak D call: TRBD2 (6 bases). This CDR3 has 14 amino acids. V lost 8 bases, J lost 0 bases, and 14 bases lay in between. Germline V lookup: CDR1 ENHRY, CDR2 SYGVKD.

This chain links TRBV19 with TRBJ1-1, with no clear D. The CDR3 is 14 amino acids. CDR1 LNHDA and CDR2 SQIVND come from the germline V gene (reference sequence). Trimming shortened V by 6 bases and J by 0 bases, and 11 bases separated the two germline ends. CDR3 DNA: TGTGCCAGTAGGCGGGTGAGTTTGAACACTGAAGCTTTCTTT. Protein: CASRRVSLNTEAFF.

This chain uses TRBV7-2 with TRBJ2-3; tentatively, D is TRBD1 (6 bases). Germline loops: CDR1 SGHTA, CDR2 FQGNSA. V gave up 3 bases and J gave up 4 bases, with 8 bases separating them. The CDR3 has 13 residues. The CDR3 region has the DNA TGTGCCAGCAGCTTGGGGGCCCCAGATACGCAGTATTTT. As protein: CASSLGAPDTQYF.

The CDR3 protein is CASSEPQRGGGETQYF. The DNA of the CDR3 is TGTGCCAGCAGTGAACCCCAGCGGGGGGGTGGAGAGACCCAGTACTTC. The chain uses TRBV6-1 and TRBJ2-5; 10 bases map to TRBD2. J was trimmed by 4 bases and V by 2 bases; bases with no gene match: 7. This CDR3 is 16 amino acids long. Germline loops: CDR1 MNHNS, CDR2 SASEGT.